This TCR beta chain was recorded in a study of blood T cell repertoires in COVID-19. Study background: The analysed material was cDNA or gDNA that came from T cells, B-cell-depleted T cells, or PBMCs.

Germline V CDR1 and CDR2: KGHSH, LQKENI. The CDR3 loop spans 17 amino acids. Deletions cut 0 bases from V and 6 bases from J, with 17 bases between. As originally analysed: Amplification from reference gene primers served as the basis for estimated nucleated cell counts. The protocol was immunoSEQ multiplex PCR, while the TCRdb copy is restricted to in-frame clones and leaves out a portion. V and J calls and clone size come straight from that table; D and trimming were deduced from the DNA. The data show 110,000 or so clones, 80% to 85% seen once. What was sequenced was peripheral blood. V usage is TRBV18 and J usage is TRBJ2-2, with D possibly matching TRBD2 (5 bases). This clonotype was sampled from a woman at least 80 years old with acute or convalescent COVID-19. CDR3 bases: TGTGCCAGCTCACCACCCGGACTGTCTCGTATAGCCGGGGAGCTGTTTTTT. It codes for CASSPPGLSRIAGELFF.